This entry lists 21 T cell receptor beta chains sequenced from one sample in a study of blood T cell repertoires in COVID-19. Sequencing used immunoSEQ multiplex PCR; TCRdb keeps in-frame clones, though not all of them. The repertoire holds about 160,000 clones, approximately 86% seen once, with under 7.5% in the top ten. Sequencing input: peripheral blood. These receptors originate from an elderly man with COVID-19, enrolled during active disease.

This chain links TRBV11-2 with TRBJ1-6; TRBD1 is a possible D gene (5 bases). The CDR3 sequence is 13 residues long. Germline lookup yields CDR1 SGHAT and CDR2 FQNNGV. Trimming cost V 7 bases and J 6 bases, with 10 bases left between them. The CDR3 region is CASTGLSNSPLHF. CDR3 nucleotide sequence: TGTGCCAGCACAGGGCTTAGTAATTCACCCCTCCACTTT.

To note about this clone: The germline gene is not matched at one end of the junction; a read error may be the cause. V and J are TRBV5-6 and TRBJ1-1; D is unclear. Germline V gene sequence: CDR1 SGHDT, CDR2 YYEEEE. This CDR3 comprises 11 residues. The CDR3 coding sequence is TGTGCCAGCAGCTCACACACAGAAGCTTTCTTT. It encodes CASSSHTEAFF.

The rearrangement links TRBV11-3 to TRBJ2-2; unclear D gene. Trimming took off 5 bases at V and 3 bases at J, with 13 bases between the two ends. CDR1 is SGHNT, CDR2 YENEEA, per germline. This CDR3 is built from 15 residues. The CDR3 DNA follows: TGTGCCAGCAGCAGCCTACAAGGAGACACCGGGGAGCTGTTTTTT. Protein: CASSSLQGDTGELFF.

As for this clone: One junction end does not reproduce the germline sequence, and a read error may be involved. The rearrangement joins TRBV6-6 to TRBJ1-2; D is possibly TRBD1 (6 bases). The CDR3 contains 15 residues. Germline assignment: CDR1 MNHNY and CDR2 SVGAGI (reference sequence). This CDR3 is CASSNSETGNYGYTF. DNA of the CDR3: TGTGCCAGCAGTAACTCCGAGACAGGAAACTATGGCTACACCTTC.

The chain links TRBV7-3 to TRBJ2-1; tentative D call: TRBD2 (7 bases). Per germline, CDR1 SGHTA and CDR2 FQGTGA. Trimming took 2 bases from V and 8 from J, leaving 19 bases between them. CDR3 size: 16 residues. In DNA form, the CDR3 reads TGTGCCAGCAGCTTATCGCCGGGGGGCCTTGGGGATGAGCAGTTCTTC. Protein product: CASSLSPGGLGDEQFF.

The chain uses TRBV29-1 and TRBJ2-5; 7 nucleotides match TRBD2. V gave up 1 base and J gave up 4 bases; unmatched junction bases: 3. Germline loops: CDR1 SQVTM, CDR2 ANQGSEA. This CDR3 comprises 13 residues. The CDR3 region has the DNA TGCAGCGTTGAAGGCGGGGGAGGAGAGACCCAGTACTTC. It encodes CSVEGGGGETQYF.

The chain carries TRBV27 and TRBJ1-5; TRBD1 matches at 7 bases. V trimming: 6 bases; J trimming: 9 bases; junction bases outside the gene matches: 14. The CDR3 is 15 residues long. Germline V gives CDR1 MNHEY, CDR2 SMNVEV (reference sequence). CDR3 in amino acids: CASSPFDRADRPQHF. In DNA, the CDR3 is TGTGCCAGCAGCCCTTTCGACAGGGCAGATCGGCCCCAGCATTTT.

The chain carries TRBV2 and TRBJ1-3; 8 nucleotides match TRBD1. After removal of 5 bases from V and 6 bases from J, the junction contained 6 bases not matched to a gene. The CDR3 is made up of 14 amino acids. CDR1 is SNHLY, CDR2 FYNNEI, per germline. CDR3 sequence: CASSKDRGQNTIYF. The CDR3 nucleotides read TGTGCCAGCAGTAAAGACAGGGGTCAAAACACCATATATTTT. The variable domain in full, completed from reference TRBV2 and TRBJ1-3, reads EPEVTQTPSHQVTQMGQEVILRCVPISNHLYFYWYRQILGQKVEFLVSFYNNEISEKSEIFDDQFSVERPDGSNFTLKIRSTKLEDSAMYFCASSKDRGQNTIYFGEGSWLTVV.

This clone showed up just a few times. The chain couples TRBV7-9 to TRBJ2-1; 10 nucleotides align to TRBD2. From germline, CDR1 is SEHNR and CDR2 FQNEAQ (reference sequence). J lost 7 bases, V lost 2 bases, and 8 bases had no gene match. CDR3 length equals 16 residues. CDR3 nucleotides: TGTGCCAGCAGCTTAAGAGGACTAGCGGATATAAATGAGCAGTTCTTC. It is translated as CASSLRGLADINEQFF.

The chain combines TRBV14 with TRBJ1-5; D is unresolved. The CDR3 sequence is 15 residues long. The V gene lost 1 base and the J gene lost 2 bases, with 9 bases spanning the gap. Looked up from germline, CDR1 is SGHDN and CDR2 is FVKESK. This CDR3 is CASSQGAPGNQPQHF. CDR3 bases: TGTGCCAGCAGCCAAGGGGCGCCGGGCAATCAGCCCCAGCATTTT.

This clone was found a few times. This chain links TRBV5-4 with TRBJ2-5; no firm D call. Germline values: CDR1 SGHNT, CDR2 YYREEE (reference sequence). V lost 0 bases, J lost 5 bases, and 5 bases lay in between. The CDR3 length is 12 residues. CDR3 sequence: CASSLELETQYF. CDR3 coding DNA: TGTGCCAGCAGCTTGGAGCTCGAGACCCAGTACTTC.

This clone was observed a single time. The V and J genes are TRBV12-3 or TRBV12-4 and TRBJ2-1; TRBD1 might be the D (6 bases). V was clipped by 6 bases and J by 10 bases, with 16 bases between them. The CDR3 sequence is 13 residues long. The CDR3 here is CASRGGPPREQFF. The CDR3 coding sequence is TGTGCCAGCAGAGGGGGACCCCCAAGGGAGCAGTTCTTC.

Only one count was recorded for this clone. In nucleotides, the CDR3 is TGTGCCAGCAGTCCTTCTCCTAGCGGAGATACGCAGTATTTT. Its protein is CASSPSPSGDTQYF. The chain carries TRBV6-4 and TRBJ2-3, with 7 bases aligning to TRBD2. Germline CDR1 is MRHNA and CDR2 is SNTAGT. The CDR3 sequence is 14 residues long. V gave up 5 bases and J gave up 5 bases; unmatched junction bases: 7.

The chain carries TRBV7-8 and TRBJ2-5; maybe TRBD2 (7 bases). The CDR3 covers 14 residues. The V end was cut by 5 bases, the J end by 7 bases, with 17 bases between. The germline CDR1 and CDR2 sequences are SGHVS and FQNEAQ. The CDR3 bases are TGTGCCAGCAGCAGAAAGGGGGGGGCTGGGACCCAGTACTTC. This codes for CASSRKGGAGTQYF.

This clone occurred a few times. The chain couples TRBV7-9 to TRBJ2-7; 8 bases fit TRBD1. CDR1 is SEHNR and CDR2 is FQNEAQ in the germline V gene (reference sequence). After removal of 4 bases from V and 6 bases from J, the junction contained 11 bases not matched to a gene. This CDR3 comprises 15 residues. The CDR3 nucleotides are TGTGCCAGCAGCTATCGACGGACAGGGAACGGCGAGCAGTACTTC. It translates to CASSYRRTGNGEQYF. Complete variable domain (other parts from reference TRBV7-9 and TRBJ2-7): DTGVSQNPRHKITKRGQNVTFRCDPISEHNRLYWYRQTLGQGPEFLTYFQNEAQLEKSRLLSDRFSAERPKGSFSTLEIQRTEQGDSAMYLCASSYRRTGNGEQYFGPGTRLTVT.

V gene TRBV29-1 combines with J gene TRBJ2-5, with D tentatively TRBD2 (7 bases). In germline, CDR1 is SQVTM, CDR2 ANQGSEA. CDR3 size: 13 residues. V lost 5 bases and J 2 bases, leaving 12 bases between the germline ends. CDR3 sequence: CSVRRGHQETQYF. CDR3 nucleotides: TGCAGCGTTAGGCGGGGGCATCAAGAGACCCAGTACTTC.

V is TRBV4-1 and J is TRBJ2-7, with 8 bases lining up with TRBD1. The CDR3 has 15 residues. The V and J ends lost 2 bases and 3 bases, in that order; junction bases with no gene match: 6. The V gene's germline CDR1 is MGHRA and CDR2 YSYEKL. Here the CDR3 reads CASSQTGQGNYEQYF. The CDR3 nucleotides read TGCGCCAGCAGCCAAACTGGACAGGGAAACTACGAGCAGTACTTC.

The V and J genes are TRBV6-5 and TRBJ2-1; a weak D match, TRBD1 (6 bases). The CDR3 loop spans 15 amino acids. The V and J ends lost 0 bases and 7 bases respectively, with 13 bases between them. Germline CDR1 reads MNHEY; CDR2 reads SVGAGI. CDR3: CASSYSLGARNEQFF. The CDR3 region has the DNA TGTGCCAGCAGTTACTCCTTGGGGGCCCGTAATGAGCAGTTCTTC.

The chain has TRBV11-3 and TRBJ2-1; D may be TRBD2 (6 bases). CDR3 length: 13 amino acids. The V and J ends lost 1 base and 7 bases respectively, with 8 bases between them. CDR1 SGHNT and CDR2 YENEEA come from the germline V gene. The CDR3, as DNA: TGTGCCAGCAGCTTAGTACGGGGGAATGAGCAGTTCTTC. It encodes CASSLVRGNEQFF.

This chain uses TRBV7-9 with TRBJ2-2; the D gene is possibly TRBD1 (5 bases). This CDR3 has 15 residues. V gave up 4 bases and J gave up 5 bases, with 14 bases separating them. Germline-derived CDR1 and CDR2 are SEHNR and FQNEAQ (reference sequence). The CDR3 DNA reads TGTGCCAGCAGCTCTGCCCCACAGGATACCGGGGAGCTGTTTTTT. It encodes CASSSAPQDTGELFF.

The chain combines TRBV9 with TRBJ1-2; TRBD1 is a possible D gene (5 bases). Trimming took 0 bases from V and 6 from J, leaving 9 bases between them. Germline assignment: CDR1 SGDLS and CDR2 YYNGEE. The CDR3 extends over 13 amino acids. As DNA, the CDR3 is TGTGCCAGCAGCGTAGTGCCGGGGGATGGCTACACCTTC. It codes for CASSVVPGDGYTF.